Following are 16 T cell receptor beta chains from one sample sequenced in a study of Tregs in tolerant kidney transplant recipients. Assay: immunoSEQ multiplex PCR; the TCRdb copy retains only in-frame clones and omits some. This table has 40,000 to 50,000 clones, around 90% appearing once. The nonmyeloablative bone marrow transplants came from related graft donors, with transient mixed chimerism. Sequenced material: CD8+ T cells from blood (PBMCs), taken 12 months after the transplant. These receptors were obtained from a human patient who received a combined kidney and bone marrow transplant. Some T cells may originate from the graft donor.

The chain employs TRBV16 and TRBJ2-2; D unresolved. V lost 4 bases and J 4 bases, leaving 13 bases between the germline ends. Germline CDR1 reads KGHSY; CDR2 reads FQNENV. The CDR3 has 15 amino acids. CDR3 protein: CASSPYTPGTGELFF. The CDR3 coding sequence is TGTGCCAGCAGCCCCTACACACCGGGCACCGGGGAGCTGTTTTTT.

The V and J genes are TRBV25-1 and TRBJ1-4, with 8 positions matching TRBD1. The V gene end was trimmed by 3 bases and the J gene end by 8 bases; junction bases not matched to a gene: 5. This CDR3 has 14 residues. The germline V gene has CDR1 MGHDK and CDR2 SYGVNS. CDR3 sequence reads: CASSDPTGGEKLFF. CDR3 nucleotides: TGTGCCAGCAGTGACCCAACAGGGGGGGAAAAACTGTTTTTT.

The chain recombines TRBV2 with TRBJ2-1, with D possibly TRBD1 on 7 matching bases. The CDR3 totals 18 residues. Germline V CDR1 and CDR2: SNHLY, FYNNEI. Trimming cost V 6 bases and J 4 bases, with 25 bases left between them. The CDR3 protein is CASRRTGGVSLSYNEQFF. CDR3 in DNA: TGTGCCAGCAGGCGGACAGGAGGGGTAAGCTTGTCATACAATGAGCAGTTCTTC.

The V gene is TRBV9, the J gene TRBJ2-1; the match to TRBD2 covers 9 bases. After removal of 2 bases from V and 0 bases from J, the junction contained 6 bases not matched to a gene. CDR1 SGDLS and CDR2 YYNGEE come from the germline V gene. The CDR3 loop spans 17 amino acids. The DNA of the CDR3 is TGTGCCAGCAGCGTCGGGGGTAGCGGGAGCTCCTACAATGAGCAGTTCTTC. Encoded protein: CASSVGGSGSSYNEQFF.

Note on this clone: Other DNA sequences in the sample encode the same CDR3. This chain joins TRBV9 and TRBJ1-2; D remains unclear. The CDR3 loop spans 14 amino acids. V lost 0 bases and J lost 4, with 10 bases in between. Per germline, CDR1 SGDLS and CDR2 YYNGEE. CDR3 bases: TGTGCCAGCAGCGTAGCTTCCGGAGGCTATGGCTACACCTTC. Encoded protein: CASSVASGGYGYTF.

J is TRBJ1-1 and V is TRBV4-1; perhaps TRBD1 as D (5 bases). The germline V gene encodes CDR1 MGHRA and CDR2 YSYEKL. Trimming took 0 bases from V and 0 from J, leaving 8 bases between them. The CDR3 is made up of 15 amino acids. The CDR3 region has the DNA TGCGCCAGCAGCCAAGAGGACACACTGAACACTGAAGCTTTCTTT. The encoded protein is CASSQEDTLNTEAFF.

V usage is TRBV14 and J usage is TRBJ2-1, with 11 bases lining up with TRBD2. Per the germline V gene, CDR1 is SGHDN and CDR2 is FVKESK. The CDR3 spans 16 residues. J gave up 12 bases and V 2 bases, and 12 bases lay outside the gene matches. This CDR3 is CASSQSGLAGGVWQFF. The CDR3 coding sequence is TGTGCCAGCAGCCAAAGTGGCCTAGCGGGGGGTGTTTGGCAGTTCTTC.

The V and J genes are TRBV19 and TRBJ2-7; the D is unclear. Germline V gives CDR1 LNHDA, CDR2 SQIVND (reference sequence). CDR3 length: 14 residues. V was pared by 6 bases and J by 3 bases, with 15 bases between. The CDR3: CASRPWQESYEQYF. As DNA, the CDR3 is TGTGCCAGTAGACCCTGGCAGGAAAGCTACGAGCAGTACTTC.

The V and J genes are TRBV5-1 and TRBJ1-3; 7 nucleotides align to TRBD1. With V trimmed by 0 bases and J by 0 bases, 3 bases remained unmatched. Germline CDR1 SGHRS, CDR2 YFSETQ. The length of the CDR3 is 16 residues. CDR3 nucleotides: TGCGCCAGCAGCTTGGGACAGGGAGTCTCTGGAAACACCATATATTTT. Protein product: CASSLGQGVSGNTIYF. Based on the CDR3 plus reference TRBV5-1 and TRBJ1-3, the full variable domain is KAGVTQTPRYLIKTRGQQVTLSCSPISGHRSVSWYQQTPGQGLQFLFEYFSETQRNKGNFPGRFSGRQFSNSRSEMNVSTLELGDSALYLCASSLGQGVSGNTIYFGEGSWLTVV.

J is TRBJ2-5 and V is TRBV7-9; TRBD2 matches 7 bases. Per germline, CDR1 SEHNR and CDR2 FQNEAQ (reference sequence). This CDR3 comprises 16 residues. V lost 5 bases, J lost 4 bases, and 13 bases stayed unmatched. The CDR3 reads CASSNPTSLVGETQYF. The CDR3, as DNA: TGTGCCAGCAGCAACCCGACTAGCCTGGTGGGAGAGACCCAGTACTTC.

The chain carries TRBV27 and TRBJ2-5, with 8 bases that match TRBD2. Germline V gene lookup returns CDR1 MNHEY and CDR2 SMNVEV (reference sequence). Trimming took 5 bases from V and 5 from J; bases not matched to a gene: 10. This CDR3 region has 15 residues. The CDR3 protein is CASSNGRAVWETQYF. The CDR3 DNA sequence: TGTGCCAGCAGTAACGGGAGGGCCGTCTGGGAGACCCAGTACTTC.

This chain joins TRBV27 and TRBJ1-2; D possibly corresponds to TRBD1 (5 bases). The V gene lost 4 bases and the J gene lost 2 bases, with 5 bases spanning the gap. The CDR3 extends over 12 amino acids. Germline V gene data show CDR1 as MNHEY and CDR2 as SMNVEV (reference sequence). The CDR3 nucleotides read TGTGCCAGCAGTTCAGGGAACTATGGCTACACCTTC. Its protein product is CASSSGNYGYTF.

The rearrangement uses TRBV4-3 and TRBJ1-4; D is uncertain. With 0 bases removed from V and 0 bases from J, the gap between germline ends came to 11 bases. The CDR3 is 17 residues long. Germline CDR1 is LGHNA and CDR2 is YSLEER. CDR3 nucleotides: TGCGCCAGCAGCCAAGACCCATCGGGGACAACTAATGAAAAACTGTTTTTT. Translating gives CASSQDPSGTTNEKLFF.

The chain has TRBV19 and TRBJ2-3; maybe TRBD2 (5 bases). CDR1 is LNHDA and CDR2 is SQIVND in the germline V gene (reference sequence). This CDR3 spans 15 amino acids. The V end was cut by 7 bases, the J end by 6 bases, with 20 bases between. CDR3 amino acids: CASTPTRSMTDTQYF. The CDR3 coding sequence is TGTGCCAGTACCCCCACTAGGTCCATGACGGATACGCAGTATTTT.

The rearrangement uses TRBV11-2 and TRBJ2-1, with 14 bases lining up with TRBD2. The trim removed 10 bases at V and 6 bases at J, leaving 11 bases unmatched. CDR3 length equals 16 residues. The germline V gene encodes CDR1 SGHAT and CDR2 FQNNGV. The CDR3 sequence is CANLRRTSGGTNEQFF. CDR3 in DNA: TGTGCCAACCTAAGGAGGACTAGCGGGGGGACCAATGAGCAGTTCTTC.

The chain joins TRBV11-2 to TRBJ2-7, with 8 bases lining up with TRBD1. Germline CDR1 SGHAT, CDR2 FQNNGV. After removal of 4 bases from V and 4 bases from J, the junction contained 3 bases not matched to a gene. The CDR3 has 13 amino acids. This chain's CDR3 is CASSSRQGYEQYF. In DNA form, the CDR3 reads TGTGCCAGCAGCTCCCGACAGGGGTACGAGCAGTACTTC.